The T cell receptor (beta chain) described here comes from a study of blood T cell repertoires in COVID-19. At the level of the study: The study drew acute and convalescent COVID-19 samples from the United States, Italy and Spain. T cells, B-cell-depleted T cells, or PBMCs provided the cDNA or gDNA that served as material.

The V end was cut by 4 bases, the J end by 1 base, with 13 bases between. This CDR3 spans 14 amino acids. Per the germline V gene, CDR1 is GTSNPN and CDR2 is SVGIG (reference sequence). Seattle-derived patients entered the study during active infection and were followed longitudinally. In the study's own analysis: How many nucleated cells were present was estimated from reference gene primer amplification. Generated by immunoSEQ multiplex PCR, the TCRdb table keeps only in-frame clones and is missing some. The DNA gave D and trimming, while V, J and clone size come from that table. The sample has about 270,000 clones; 65% to 85% are singletons.

The rearrangement links TRBV30 to TRBJ1-1; D unclear. The sequenced material came from peripheral blood. The clonotype comes from a human donor with COVID-19, enrolled during active disease. The donor label of this sample is uncertain. The CDR3 DNA sequence: TGTGCCTGGACCGCAGAGGTAAGGAACACTGAAGCTTTCTTT. Its translation: CAWTAEVRNTEAFF.